Described below is a single T cell receptor (beta chain) sequence and its context. This clone appeared once. There is no known antigen for this receptor. One base away there is no much larger clone; base qualities are not given. The data were obtained in a study of blood T cell repertoires in COVID-19 (dated by TCRdb to 2019 to 2021). For context, the study as a whole: Samples covering the acute and convalescent phases of COVID-19 were provided by collaborators in the United States, Italy and Spain. The samples were drawn from the first 160 participants of the ongoing ImmuneRACE study and from 950 to 1,500 subjects provided by 6 global collaborators. Deeply sampled blood TCRbeta repertoires from subjects exposed to, actively infected with, or recovered from COVID-19 were included in the dataset. The prospective study material was composed of cDNA or gDNA derived from T cells, B-cell-depleted T cells, or PBMCs. The repertoires were released in a freely available public database intended as a resource for research on the immune response to SARS-CoV-2. Nearly every sample came with metadata listing a de-identified subject ID, COVID-19 status, age in years and sex. Where available, HLA class I and class II types were taken from metadata supplied by the sample provider and were not determined by assay-based typing. Study-wide conclusions, independent of this receptor: How much clinical and demographic metadata was included differed by source and by participant, and the metadata was provided uncurated.

Including cysteine and phenylalanine, the CDR3 has 14 amino acids. Only the CDR3 DNA stays, 42 bases, in frame from base 1. V is pared back by 5 bases and J by 4 bases, with 14 bases lying between the germline termini. CDR1 and CDR2 (MNHEY, SVGAGI) derive from the germline V gene. Enrolling through a virtual design, the prospective study's participants ranged in age from roughly 18 to 90 years and lived across some 22 United States geographic areas. To assign participants to cohorts, the prospective study relied on clinical history that participants themselves reported in a screening survey and a study questionnaire. Mobile phlebotomists in the prospective study collected whole blood, serum and a nasopharyngeal or oropharyngeal swab from every participant. Over an approximately 2-month period, participants in the prospective study had the option of providing additional blood draws and questionnaires. Blood samples from the prospective study were shipped frozen or at room temperature prior to DNA extraction.

The immunoSEQ Assay, a bias-controlled multiplex PCR, was used to amplify TCRbeta CDR3 regions from genomic DNA. The study's own analysis went as follows. The number of nucleated cells in each sample was estimated from the amplification of reference gene primers within the assay. Sequence reads were collapsed and filtered to measure the absolute abundance of every unique TCRbeta CDR3 rearrangement. For each sample, productive Simpson clonality was calculated by taking the square root of Simpson's diversity index across productive rearrangements. This immuneACCESS table, as held by TCRdb, lists in-frame sequences with V and J called but not all clones. Of the missing ones, under half trace to an unresolved V gene in checked studies; the others have no known cause. That table supplies the V and J calls and clone size; D and trimming were determined from the DNA. The sample has 280,000 or so clones on record, 85% to 90% of them singletons. The ten largest make up about 1.7% of the sample.

Sequencing was done on a sample of PBMCs or T cells enriched from blood (not recorded which). The receptor was derived from a woman between 18 and 30 years old with acute COVID-19. The rearranged chain carries TRBV6-5 and TRBJ1-2; the best D guess is TRBD1, with 5 bases matching. The CDR3 amino acid sequence is: CASSRQRRSYGYTF. The sequenced DNA: TGTGCCAGCAGTCGACAGCGACGGTCCTATGGCTACACCTTC.